This T cell receptor (beta chain) was obtained from a study of blood T cell repertoires in COVID-19. About the research overall: The United States, Italy and Spain provided the acute and convalescent COVID-19 samples. In each case, the material was cDNA or gDNA derived from T cells, B-cell-depleted T cells, or PBMCs.

CDR1 SGHTA and CDR2 FQGNSA come from the germline V gene. V shed 3 bases and J 3 bases; nucleotides not matched to a gene: 5. This CDR3 has 15 amino acids. Per the original data handling: From reference gene primer amplification, estimates of nucleated cell counts were derived. Sequencing used immunoSEQ multiplex PCR; TCRdb keeps in-frame clones, though not all of them. D and trimming come from the DNA, and the V and J calls and clone size come from that table. This sample has about 140,000 clones, with about three quarters found just once. This TCR came from a man aged 50 to 60 with acute or convalescent COVID-19. The chain uses TRBV7-2 and TRBJ1-1; 9 positions match TRBD1. The sample comprised peripheral blood. The CDR3 protein is CASSLGQGLHTEAFF. The CDR3 DNA sequence: TGTGCCAGCAGCTTGGGACAGGGTCTTCACACTGAAGCTTTCTTT.